This T cell receptor (beta chain) was sequenced in a study of cytomegalovirus exposure and HLA in healthy donors. Findings and limits, study-wide: Researchers catalogued roughly 170 TCR beta chains as cytomegalovirus-associated. Reportedly, cytomegalovirus status was diagnosed with high sensitivity and specificity. Specific recognition of CMV antigens was confirmed in vitro for a few chains (all CMV-associated).

Profiling relied on immunoSEQ multiplex PCR, and the TCRdb table lists in-frame clones only, not all of them. This sample has roughly 79,000 clones, with roughly 93% found just once. On this clone itself: Its specificity is not known.

J gave up 4 bases and V 1 base, and 4 bases lay outside the gene matches. This CDR3 has 16 residues. The donors were part of the validation cohort, which consisted of 120 subjects and was separate from the first cohort of roughly 620 subjects. The chain has TRBV23-1 and TRBJ1-5, with 10 bases fitting TRBD1. TRBV23-1 is given ORF status, its function remaining uncertain. Sequenced material: PBMCs. The origin of this receptor is a man between 18 and 29 years old in good health and CMV-seronegative. The CDR3 protein is CASSQWDRGRNQPQHF. In nucleotides, the CDR3 is TGCGCCAGCAGTCAATGGGACAGGGGAAGGAATCAGCCCCAGCATTTT.